A single sample gave rise to the 21 T cell receptor beta chains below, sequenced in a study of cytomegalovirus exposure and HLA in healthy donors. This PCR relied on a set of 60 Vbeta primers and 13 Jbeta primers. TCRdb's copy holds only in-frame clones and misses some; the assay was immunoSEQ multiplex PCR. This table has 150,000 to 200,000 clones, more than 75% appearing once. Sequenced input: PBMCs. The receptors here all came from a girl between 10 and 17 years old in good health and CMV-seropositive.

The rearrangement joins TRBV11-3 to TRBJ2-7, with TRBD1 matching 10 bases. CDR1 is SGHNT, CDR2 YENEEA, per germline. The CDR3 has 15 amino acids. Losses at the gene ends were 2 bases for V and 2 bases for J; bases not matched to a gene: 3. CDR3: CASSLSGQGAYEQYF. The CDR3 DNA follows: TGTGCCAGCAGCTTATCCGGACAGGGGGCCTACGAGCAGTACTTC. Supplemented by reference TRBV11-3 and TRBJ2-7, the full variable domain reads EAGVVQSPRYKIIEKKQPVAFWCNPISGHNTLYWYLQNLGQGPELLIRYENEEAVDDSQLPKDRFSAERLKGVDSTLKIQPAELGDSAVYLCASSLSGQGAYEQYFGPGTRLTVT.

This chain uses TRBV5-1 with TRBJ2-7, with TRBD1 identical over 7 bases. After removal of 4 bases from V and 3 bases from J, the junction contained 4 bases not matched to a gene. Per the germline V gene, CDR1 is SGHRS and CDR2 is YFSETQ. There are 13 residues in the CDR3. The CDR3 loop is CASSGTAYYEQYF. For the CDR3, the DNA is TGCGCCAGCAGCGGGACAGCTTACTACGAGCAGTACTTC.

The sample holds a few counts of this clone. The chain is built from TRBV6-1 and TRBJ2-5; possible D gene TRBD2, 5 bases. This CDR3 comprises 15 residues. Trimming shortened V by 8 bases and J by 2 bases, and 18 bases separated the two germline ends. CDR1 and CDR2 from the germline V gene are MNHNS and SASEGT. CDR3 amino acids: CASANGVREQETQYF. In nucleotides, the CDR3 is TGTGCCAGCGCCAATGGGGTACGGGAACAAGAGACCCAGTACTTC.

This chain connects TRBV7-8 to TRBJ2-1, with D perhaps TRBD2 (6 bases). Per germline, CDR1 SGHVS and CDR2 FQNEAQ. The CDR3 loop spans 13 amino acids. Deletions cut 3 bases from V and 8 bases from J, with 11 bases between. The CDR3 sequence: CASSFGKRDEQFF. The CDR3, as DNA: TGTGCCAGCAGCTTCGGCAAGCGGGATGAGCAGTTCTTC.

The chain recombines TRBV6-4 with TRBJ2-1; 7 bases fit TRBD2. The V segment lost 5 bases and the J segment 5 bases; nucleotides outside the gene matches: 9. Germline CDR1 and CDR2: MRHNA and SNTAGT. The CDR3 covers 15 residues. The CDR3: CASSLSGKGHNEQFF. CDR3 nucleotides: TGTGCCAGCAGTCTAAGCGGGAAGGGACACAATGAGCAGTTCTTC.

The CDR3 nucleotides are TGTGCCAGCAGCCAGGACAGGGGGCCGAACGAGCAGTACTTC. It yields the protein CASSQDRGPNEQYF. This chain uses TRBV5-5 with TRBJ2-7, with TRBD1 identical over 11 bases. V lost 4 bases to trimming and J lost 5 bases; unmatched junction nucleotides: 5. Germline V CDR1 and CDR2: SGHKS, YYEKEE (reference sequence). The CDR3 totals 14 residues. The whole variable domain, remainder taken from reference TRBV5-5 and TRBJ2-7, is DAGVTQSPTHLIKTRGQQVTLRCSPISGHKSVSWYQQVLGQGPQFIFQYYEKEERGRGNFPDRFSARQFPNYSSELNVNALLLGDSALYLCASSQDRGPNEQYFGPGTRLTVT.

The chain combines TRBV18 with TRBJ2-2, with D unclear. The CDR3 runs 13 residues. Between the trimmed V and J ends, which lost 5 bases and 7 bases, there was a span of 11 bases. Germline V lookup: CDR1 KGHSH, CDR2 LQKENI. The DNA for the CDR3 is TGTGCCAGCTCATCGACTTCGGGCGGGGAGCTGTTTTTT. Translated, it gives CASSSTSGGELFF.

The chain carries TRBV19 and TRBJ1-3; possible D gene TRBD1, 6 bases. The germline V gene encodes CDR1 LNHDA and CDR2 SQIVND (reference sequence). Trimming took off 6 bases at V and 0 bases at J, with 12 bases between the two ends. This CDR3 comprises 15 residues. CDR3 sequence: CASSNTGTSGNTIYF. CDR3 nucleotide sequence: TGTGCCAGTAGCAACACAGGGACCTCTGGAAACACCATATATTTT.

This rearrangement joins TRBV30 to TRBJ2-3, with no clear D. The ends were cut back, 0 bases at V and 2 bases at J, with 9 bases in the middle. Germline CDR1 is GTSNPN and CDR2 is SVGIG (reference sequence). The CDR3 sequence is 14 residues long. This CDR3 is CAWSVSVYTDTQYF. The CDR3 DNA sequence: TGTGCCTGGAGTGTCTCCGTATACACAGATACGCAGTATTTT.

The chain couples TRBV5-1 to TRBJ1-2; 10 bases agree with TRBD1. There are 13 residues in the CDR3. The germline V gene encodes CDR1 SGHRS and CDR2 YFSETQ. Trimming took 4 bases from V and 7 from J; bases not matched to a gene: 4. The CDR3, as DNA: TGCGCCAGCAGCCTGGGACAGGGGAGTGGCTACACCTTC. Translating gives CASSLGQGSGYTF.

CDR3 sequence reads: CASSLLGTGSYEQYF. CDR3 DNA sequence: TGTGCCAGCAGCTTATTGGGGACAGGGTCCTACGAGCAGTACTTC. V and J are TRBV11-3 and TRBJ2-7, with 9 nucleotides matching TRBD1. Germline CDR1 SGHNT, CDR2 YENEEA. This CDR3 is 15 amino acids long. With V trimmed by 2 bases and J by 1 base, 3 bases remained unmatched.

This clone was detected once. This chain links TRBV25-1 with TRBJ2-7; D remains ambiguous. Germline loops: CDR1 MGHDK, CDR2 SYGVNS. V was cut by 1 base and J by 3 bases, with 7 bases left in between. The CDR3 loop spans 13 amino acids. CDR3 in amino acids: CASSELADYEQYF. CDR3 in DNA: TGTGCCAGCAGTGAATTGGCTGACTACGAGCAGTACTTC.

This chain uses TRBV7-3 with TRBJ1-1, with 8 nucleotides matching TRBD1. CDR1 and CDR2 from the germline V gene are SGHTA and FQGTGA. CDR3 length: 14 amino acids. With V trimmed by 3 bases and J by 4 bases, 4 bases remained unmatched. The CDR3 DNA reads TGTGCCAGCAGCTTGGGACAGGATGGCACTGAAGCTTTCTTT. Encoded protein: CASSLGQDGTEAFF.

The chain combines TRBV5-1 with TRBJ1-2; unclear D gene. CDR3 length: 12 amino acids. Germline V gives CDR1 SGHRS, CDR2 YFSETQ. The germline V and J ends were trimmed by 5 bases and 7 bases, with 12 bases remaining between them. DNA for the CDR3: TGCGCCAGCAGGACCTCCCGGGGTGGCTACACCTTC. Residues: CASRTSRGGYTF.

J is TRBJ2-7 and V is TRBV7-8; D possibly corresponds to TRBD2 (6 bases). This CDR3 region has 14 residues. In germline, CDR1 is SGHVS, CDR2 FQNEAQ. The V end lost 2 bases, the J end lost 0 bases, and 8 bases lay between the germline ends. In DNA, the CDR3 is TGTGCCAGCAGCTTATACGGGAGCTCCTACGAGCAGTACTTC. The encoded protein is CASSLYGSSYEQYF.

The V and J genes are TRBV7-9 and TRBJ2-7, with D uncertain. Trimming shortened V by 5 bases and J by 6 bases, and 8 bases separated the two germline ends. CDR1 is SEHNR and CDR2 is FQNEAQ in the germline V gene (reference sequence). This CDR3 has 11 amino acids. DNA of the CDR3: TGTGCCAGCAGCCCCCCGGGCGAGCAGTACTTC. Protein product: CASSPPGEQYF. Complete variable domain (other parts from reference TRBV7-9 and TRBJ2-7): DTGVSQNPRHKITKRGQNVTFRCDPISEHNRLYWYRQTLGQGPEFLTYFQNEAQLEKSRLLSDRFSAERPKGSFSTLEIQRTEQGDSAMYLCASSPPGEQYFGPGTRLTVT.

This clone was counted once. The genes are TRBV30 and TRBJ2-1; D not resolved. This CDR3 comprises 14 residues. Per germline, CDR1 GTSNPN and CDR2 SVGIG (reference sequence). The V gene lost 1 base and the J gene lost 0 bases, with 7 bases spanning the gap. The CDR3 region has the DNA TGTGCCTGGAGTGCGGAGCGCTCCTACAATGAGCAGTTCTTC. Translated: CAWSAERSYNEQFF. Combining the CDR3 with reference TRBV30 and TRBJ2-1 gives the whole variable domain SQTIHQWPATLVQPVGSPLSLECTVEGTSNPNLYWYRQAAGRGLQLLFYSVGIGQISSEVPQNLSASRPQDRQFILSSKKLLLSDSGFYLCAWSAERSYNEQFFGPGTRLTVL.

The rearrangement joins TRBV6-5 to TRBJ2-1, with 10 bases matching TRBD1. With V trimmed by 0 bases and J by 4 bases, 0 bases remained unmatched. The V gene's germline CDR1 is MNHEY and CDR2 SVGAGI. This CDR3 comprises 15 residues. The CDR3, as DNA: TGTGCCAGCAGTTACTCGGGACAGGGGTACAATGAGCAGTTCTTC. Translated: CASSYSGQGYNEQFF.

This rearrangement joins TRBV25-1 to TRBJ1-2; 9 bases fit TRBD1. Germline V gene sequence: CDR1 MGHDK, CDR2 SYGVNS. This CDR3 is 13 amino acids long. V lost 3 bases and J lost 5; bases outside the gene matches: 1. CDR3 region: CASSEGTGYGYTF. The DNA of the CDR3 is TGTGCCAGCAGTGAGGGGACAGGGTATGGCTACACCTTC.

The rearrangement links TRBV19 to TRBJ2-5; D is undetermined. The CDR3 loop spans 12 amino acids. V lost 5 bases to trimming and J lost 4 bases, with 8 bases between them. Germline CDR1 reads LNHDA; CDR2 reads SQIVND (reference sequence). CDR3 nucleotides: TGTGCCAGTAGTCCGACATCAGAGACCCAGTACTTC. Translation: CASSPTSETQYF.

This rearrangement joins TRBV9 to TRBJ1-2; maybe TRBD1 (5 bases). The CDR3 extends over 15 amino acids. V was trimmed by 0 bases and J by 4 bases, leaving 13 bases between them. CDR1 and CDR2 (germline): SGDLS, YYNGEE. The CDR3 protein is CASSVDRQGFYGYTF. The CDR3 bases are TGTGCCAGCAGCGTAGATCGGCAGGGTTTCTATGGCTACACCTTC.